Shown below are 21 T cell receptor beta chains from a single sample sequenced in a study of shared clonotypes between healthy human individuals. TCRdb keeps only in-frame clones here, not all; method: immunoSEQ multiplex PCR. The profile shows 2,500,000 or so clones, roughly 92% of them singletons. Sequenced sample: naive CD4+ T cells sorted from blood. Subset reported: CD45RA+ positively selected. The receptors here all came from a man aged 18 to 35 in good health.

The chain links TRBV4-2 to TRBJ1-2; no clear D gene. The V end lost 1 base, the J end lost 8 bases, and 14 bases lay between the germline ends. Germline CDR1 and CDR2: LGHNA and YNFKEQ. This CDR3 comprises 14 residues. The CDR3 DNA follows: TGTGCCAGCAGCCAAGCAGGAAACCAAGGGGGCTACACCTTC. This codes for CASSQAGNQGGYTF.

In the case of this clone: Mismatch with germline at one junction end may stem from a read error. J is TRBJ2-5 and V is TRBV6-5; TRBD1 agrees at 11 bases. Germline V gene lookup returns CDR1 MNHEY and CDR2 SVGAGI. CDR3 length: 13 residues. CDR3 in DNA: TGTGCCAGCAGCCCCCGGGACAGGGGGTTGAGGGACTTC. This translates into CASSPRDRGLRDF.

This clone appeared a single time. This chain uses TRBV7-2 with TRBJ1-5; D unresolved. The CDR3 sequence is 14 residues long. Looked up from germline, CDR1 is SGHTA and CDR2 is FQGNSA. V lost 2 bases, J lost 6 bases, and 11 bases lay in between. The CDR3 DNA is TGTGCCAGCAGCTTAATGGGTTTGGGTCAGCCCCAGCATTTT. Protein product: CASSLMGLGQPQHF.

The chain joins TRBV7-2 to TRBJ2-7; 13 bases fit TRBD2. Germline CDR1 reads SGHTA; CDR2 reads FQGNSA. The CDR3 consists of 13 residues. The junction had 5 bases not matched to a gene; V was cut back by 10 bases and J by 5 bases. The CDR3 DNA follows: TGTGCCACAAAACTAGCGGGAGGGAACGAGCAGTACTTC. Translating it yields CATKLAGGNEQYF.

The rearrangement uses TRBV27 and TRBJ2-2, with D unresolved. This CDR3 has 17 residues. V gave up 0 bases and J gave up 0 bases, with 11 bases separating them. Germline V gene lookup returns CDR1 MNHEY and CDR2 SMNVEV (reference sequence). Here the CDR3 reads CASSLSTLDTNTGELFF. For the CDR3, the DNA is TGTGCCAGCAGTTTATCCACCTTAGACACGAACACCGGGGAGCTGTTTTTT.

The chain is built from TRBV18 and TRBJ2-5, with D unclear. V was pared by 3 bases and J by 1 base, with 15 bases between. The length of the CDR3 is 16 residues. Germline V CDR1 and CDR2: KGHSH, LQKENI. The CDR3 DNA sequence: TGTGCCAGCTCACCCACCTCCGCAGCTAGCCAAGAGACCCAGTACTTC. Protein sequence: CASSPTSAASQETQYF.

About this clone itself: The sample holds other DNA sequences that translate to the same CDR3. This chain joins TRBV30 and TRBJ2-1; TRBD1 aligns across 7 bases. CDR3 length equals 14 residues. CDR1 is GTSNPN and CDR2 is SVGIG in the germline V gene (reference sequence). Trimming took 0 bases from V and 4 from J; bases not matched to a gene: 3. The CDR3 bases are TGTGCCTGGAGTGTAGGGGGCAGTTACAATGAGCAGTTCTTC. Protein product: CAWSVGGSYNEQFF.

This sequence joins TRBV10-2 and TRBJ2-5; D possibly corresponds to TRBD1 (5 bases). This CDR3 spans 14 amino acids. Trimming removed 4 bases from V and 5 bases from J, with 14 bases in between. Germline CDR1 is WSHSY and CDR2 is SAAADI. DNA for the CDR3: TGCGCCAGCAGTGTCTCGACAGCCCAGGAGACCCAGTACTTC. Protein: CASSVSTAQETQYF.

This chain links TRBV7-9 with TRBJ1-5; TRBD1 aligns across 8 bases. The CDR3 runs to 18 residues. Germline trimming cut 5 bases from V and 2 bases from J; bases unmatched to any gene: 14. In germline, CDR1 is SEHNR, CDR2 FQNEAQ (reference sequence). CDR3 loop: CASSLNQGAVGGNQPQHF. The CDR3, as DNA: TGTGCCAGCAGCCTAAATCAGGGGGCGGTAGGCGGCAATCAGCCCCAGCATTTT.

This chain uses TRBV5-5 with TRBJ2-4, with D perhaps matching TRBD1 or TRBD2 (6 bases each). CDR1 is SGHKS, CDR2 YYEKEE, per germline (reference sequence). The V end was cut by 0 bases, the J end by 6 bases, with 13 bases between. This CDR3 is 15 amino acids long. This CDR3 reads CASSLAPGAGNIQYF. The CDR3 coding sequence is TGTGCCAGCAGCTTGGCACCGGGGGCTGGAAACATTCAGTACTTC.

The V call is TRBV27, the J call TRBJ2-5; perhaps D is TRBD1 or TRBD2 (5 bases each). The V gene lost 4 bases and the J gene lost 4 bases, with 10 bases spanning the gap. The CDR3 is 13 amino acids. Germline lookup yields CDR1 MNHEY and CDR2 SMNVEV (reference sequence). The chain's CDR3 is CASSWGTSETQYF. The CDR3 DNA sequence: TGTGCCAGCAGTTGGGGGACCTCAGAGACCCAGTACTTC.

The CDR3 region has the DNA TGTGCCAGCAGCCTGGGACTAGCGGGTATTTCCTACGAGCAGTACTTC. Its translation is CASSLGLAGISYEQYF. This chain links TRBV7-2 with TRBJ2-7; 12 positions match TRBD2. The CDR3 covers 16 residues. Germline values: CDR1 SGHTA, CDR2 FQGNSA. V was clipped by 5 bases and J by 1 base; unmatched bases: 6.

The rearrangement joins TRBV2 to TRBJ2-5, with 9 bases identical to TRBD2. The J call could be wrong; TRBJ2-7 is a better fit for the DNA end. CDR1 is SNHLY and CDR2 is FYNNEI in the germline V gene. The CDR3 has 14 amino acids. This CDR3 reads CASRKASGNFEQYF. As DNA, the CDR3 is TGTGCCAGCCGCAAGGCTAGCGGGAACTTCGAGCAGTACTTC.

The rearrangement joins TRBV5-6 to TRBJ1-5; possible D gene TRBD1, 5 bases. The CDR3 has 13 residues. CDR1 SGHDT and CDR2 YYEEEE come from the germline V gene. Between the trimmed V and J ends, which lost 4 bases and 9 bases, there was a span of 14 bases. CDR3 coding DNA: TGTGCCAGCAGCACGGGACCGGCAGGGCCCCAGCATTTT. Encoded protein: CASSTGPAGPQHF. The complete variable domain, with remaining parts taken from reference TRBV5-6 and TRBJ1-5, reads DAGVTQSPTHLIKTRGQQVTLRCSPKSGHDTVSWYQQALGQGPQFIFQYYEEEERQRGNFPDRFSGHQFPNYSSELNVNALLLGDSALYLCASSTGPAGPQHFGDGTRLSIL.

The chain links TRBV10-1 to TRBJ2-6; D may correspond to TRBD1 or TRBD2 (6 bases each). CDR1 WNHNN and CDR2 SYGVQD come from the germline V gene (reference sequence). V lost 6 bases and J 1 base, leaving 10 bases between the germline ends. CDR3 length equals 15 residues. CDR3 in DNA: TGCGCCAGCAGCGGAGGGGGGTCTGGGGCCAACGTCCTGACTTTC. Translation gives CASSGGGSGANVLTF.

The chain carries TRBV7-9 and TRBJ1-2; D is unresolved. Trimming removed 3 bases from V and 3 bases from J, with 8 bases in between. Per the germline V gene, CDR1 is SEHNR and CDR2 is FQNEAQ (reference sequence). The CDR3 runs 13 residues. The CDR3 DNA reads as TGTGCCAGCAGCTTTCGGGATTACTATGGCTACACCTTC. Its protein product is CASSFRDYYGYTF. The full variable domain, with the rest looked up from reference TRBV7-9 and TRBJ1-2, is DTGVSQNPRHKITKRGQNVTFRCDPISEHNRLYWYRQTLGQGPEFLTYFQNEAQLEKSRLLSDRFSAERPKGSFSTLEIQRTEQGDSAMYLCASSFRDYYGYTFGSGTRLTVV.

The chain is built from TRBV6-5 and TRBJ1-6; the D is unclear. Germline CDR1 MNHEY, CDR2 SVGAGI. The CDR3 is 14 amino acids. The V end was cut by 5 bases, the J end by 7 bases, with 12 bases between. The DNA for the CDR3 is TGTGCCAGCAGTCTGGTGTTGGGCAATTCACCCCTCCACTTT. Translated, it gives CASSLVLGNSPLHF.

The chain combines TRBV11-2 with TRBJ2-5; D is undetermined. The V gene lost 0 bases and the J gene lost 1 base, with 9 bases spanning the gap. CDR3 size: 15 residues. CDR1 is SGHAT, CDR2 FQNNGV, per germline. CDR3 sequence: CASSLDGAVQETQYF. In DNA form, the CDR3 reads TGTGCCAGCAGCTTAGATGGAGCAGTCCAAGAGACCCAGTACTTC.

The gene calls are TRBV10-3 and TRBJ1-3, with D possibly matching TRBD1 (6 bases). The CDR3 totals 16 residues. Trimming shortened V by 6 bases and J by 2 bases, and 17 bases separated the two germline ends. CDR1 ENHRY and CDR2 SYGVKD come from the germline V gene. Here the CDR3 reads CAISPQQGSAGNTIYF. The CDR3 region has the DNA TGTGCCATCAGCCCGCAACAGGGATCTGCTGGAAACACCATATATTTT.

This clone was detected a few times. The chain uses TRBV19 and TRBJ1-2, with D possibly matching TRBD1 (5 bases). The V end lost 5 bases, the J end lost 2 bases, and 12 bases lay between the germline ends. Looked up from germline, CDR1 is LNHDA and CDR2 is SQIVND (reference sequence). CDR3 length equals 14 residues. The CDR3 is CASSPQEGNYGYTF. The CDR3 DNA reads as TGTGCCAGTAGTCCACAGGAGGGGAACTATGGCTACACCTTC.

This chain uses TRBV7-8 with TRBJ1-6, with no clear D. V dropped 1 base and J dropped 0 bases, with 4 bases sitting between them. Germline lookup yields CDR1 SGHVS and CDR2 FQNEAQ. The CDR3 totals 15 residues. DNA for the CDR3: TGTGCCAGCAGCTTAGGGACCTCCTATAATTCACCCCTCCACTTT. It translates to CASSLGTSYNSPLHF.